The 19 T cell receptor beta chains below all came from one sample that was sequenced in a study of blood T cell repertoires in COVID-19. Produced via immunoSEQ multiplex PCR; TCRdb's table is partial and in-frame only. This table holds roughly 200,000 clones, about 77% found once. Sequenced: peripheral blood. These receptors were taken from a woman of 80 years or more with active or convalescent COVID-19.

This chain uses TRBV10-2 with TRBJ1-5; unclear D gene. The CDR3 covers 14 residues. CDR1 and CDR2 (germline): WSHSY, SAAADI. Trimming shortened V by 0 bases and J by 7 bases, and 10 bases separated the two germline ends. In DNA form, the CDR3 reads TGCGCCAGCAGTGAGTCCACGGGAGGCCAGCCCCAGCATTTT. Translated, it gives CASSESTGGQPQHF.

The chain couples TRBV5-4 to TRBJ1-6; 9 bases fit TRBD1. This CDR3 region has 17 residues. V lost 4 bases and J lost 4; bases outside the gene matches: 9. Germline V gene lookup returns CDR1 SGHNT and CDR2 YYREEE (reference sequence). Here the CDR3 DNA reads TGTGCCAGCAGCCGCTTAGGGACAGGGACTTATAATTCACCCCTCCACTTT. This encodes CASSRLGTGTYNSPLHF. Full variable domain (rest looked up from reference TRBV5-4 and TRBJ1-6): ETGVTQSPTHLIKTRGQQVTLRCSSQSGHNTVSWYQQALGQGPQFIFQYYREEENGRGNFPPRFSGLQFPNYSSELNVNALELDDSALYLCASSRLGTGTYNSPLHFGNGTRLTVT.

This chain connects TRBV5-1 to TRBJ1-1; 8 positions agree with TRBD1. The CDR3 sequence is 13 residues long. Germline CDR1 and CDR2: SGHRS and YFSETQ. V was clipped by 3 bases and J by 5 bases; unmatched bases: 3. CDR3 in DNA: TGCGCCAGCAGCTATGGACAGGGAACTGAAGCTTTCTTT. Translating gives CASSYGQGTEAFF.

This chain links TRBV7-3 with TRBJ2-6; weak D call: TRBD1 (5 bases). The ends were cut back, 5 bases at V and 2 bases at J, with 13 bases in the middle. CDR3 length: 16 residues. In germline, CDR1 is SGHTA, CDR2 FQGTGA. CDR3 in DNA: TGTGCCAGCAGCCCCCAGGGTACTACTGGGGCCAACGTCCTGACTTTC. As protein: CASSPQGTTGANVLTF.

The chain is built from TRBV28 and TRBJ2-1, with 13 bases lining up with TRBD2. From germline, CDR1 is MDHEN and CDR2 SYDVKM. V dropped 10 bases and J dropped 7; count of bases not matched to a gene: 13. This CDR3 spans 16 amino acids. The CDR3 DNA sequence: TGTGCCACCTCACGACTAGCGGGGGGTTTGTTGAATGAGCAGTTCTTC. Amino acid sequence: CATSRLAGGLLNEQFF.

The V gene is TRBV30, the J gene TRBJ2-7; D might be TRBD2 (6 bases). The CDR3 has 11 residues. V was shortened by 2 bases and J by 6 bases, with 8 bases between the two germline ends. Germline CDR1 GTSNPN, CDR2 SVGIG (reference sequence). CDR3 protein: CAWSPGGEQYF. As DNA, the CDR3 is TGTGCCTGGAGTCCCGGGGGCGAGCAGTACTTC.

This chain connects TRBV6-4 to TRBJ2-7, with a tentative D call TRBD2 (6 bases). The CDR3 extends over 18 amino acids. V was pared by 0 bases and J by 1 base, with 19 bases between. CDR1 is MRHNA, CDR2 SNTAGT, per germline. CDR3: CASSDSSRGSPISYEQYF. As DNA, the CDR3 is TGTGCCAGCAGTGACTCCTCCCGGGGGTCCCCAATTTCCTACGAGCAGTACTTC.

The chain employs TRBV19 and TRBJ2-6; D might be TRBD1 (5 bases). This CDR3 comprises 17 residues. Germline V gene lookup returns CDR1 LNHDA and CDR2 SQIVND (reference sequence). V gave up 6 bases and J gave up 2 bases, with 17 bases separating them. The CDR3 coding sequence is TGTGCCAGTAGCGTCAGGGTCTTAGCTACTGGGGCCAACGTCCTGACTTTC. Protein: CASSVRVLATGANVLTF.

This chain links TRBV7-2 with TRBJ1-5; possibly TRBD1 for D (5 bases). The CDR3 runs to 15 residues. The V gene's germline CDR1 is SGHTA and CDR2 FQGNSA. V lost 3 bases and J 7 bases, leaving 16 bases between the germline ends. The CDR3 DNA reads TGTGCCAGCAGCTTTACCAGGGCCCCCGAGCAGCCCCAGCATTTT. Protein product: CASSFTRAPEQPQHF.

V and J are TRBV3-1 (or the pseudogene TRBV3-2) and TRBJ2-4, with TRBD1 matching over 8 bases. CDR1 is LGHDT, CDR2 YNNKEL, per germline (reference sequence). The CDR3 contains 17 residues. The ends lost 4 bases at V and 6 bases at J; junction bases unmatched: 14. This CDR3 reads CASSPNQGAIGTNIQYF. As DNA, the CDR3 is TGTGCCAGCAGCCCGAATCAGGGGGCCATAGGTACAAACATTCAGTACTTC.

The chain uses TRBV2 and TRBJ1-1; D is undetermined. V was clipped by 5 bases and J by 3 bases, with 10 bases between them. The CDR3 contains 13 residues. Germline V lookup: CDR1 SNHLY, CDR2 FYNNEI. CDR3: CASSSSPDTEAFF. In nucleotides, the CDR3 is TGTGCCAGCAGTTCAAGTCCGGACACTGAAGCTTTCTTT. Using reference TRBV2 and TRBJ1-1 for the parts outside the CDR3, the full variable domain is EPEVTQTPSHQVTQMGQEVILRCVPISNHLYFYWYRQILGQKVEFLVSFYNNEISEKSEIFDDQFSVERPDGSNFTLKIRSTKLEDSAMYFCASSSSPDTEAFFGQGTRLTVV.

The CDR3: CASSQLTDTQYF. CDR3 nucleotides: TGTGCCAGCAGCCAGTTAACAGATACGCAGTATTTT. This chain uses TRBV7-9 with TRBJ2-3, with D unclear. Germline loops: CDR1 SEHNR, CDR2 FQNEAQ (reference sequence). Trimming pared 5 bases from V and 3 bases from J, leaving 6 bases between. The CDR3 is made up of 12 amino acids. Drawing the rest from reference TRBV7-9 and TRBJ2-3, the complete variable domain is DTGVSQNPRHKITKRGQNVTFRCDPISEHNRLYWYRQTLGQGPEFLTYFQNEAQLEKSRLLSDRFSAERPKGSFSTLEIQRTEQGDSAMYLCASSQLTDTQYFGPGTRLTVL.

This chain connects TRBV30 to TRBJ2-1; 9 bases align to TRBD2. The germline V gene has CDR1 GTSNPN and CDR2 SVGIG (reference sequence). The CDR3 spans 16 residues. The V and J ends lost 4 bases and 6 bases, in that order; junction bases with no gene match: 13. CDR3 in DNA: TGTGCCTGGAATAACCCAGCGCGGGGGGGCCTCAATGAGCAGTTCTTC. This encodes CAWNNPARGGLNEQFF.

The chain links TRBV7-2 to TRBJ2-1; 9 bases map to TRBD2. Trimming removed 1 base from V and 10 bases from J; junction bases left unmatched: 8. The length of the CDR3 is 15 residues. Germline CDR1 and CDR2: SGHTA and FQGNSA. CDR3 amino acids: CASSLGAGGPVEQFF. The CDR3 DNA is TGTGCCAGCAGCTTAGGGGCGGGGGGGCCCGTCGAGCAGTTCTTC.

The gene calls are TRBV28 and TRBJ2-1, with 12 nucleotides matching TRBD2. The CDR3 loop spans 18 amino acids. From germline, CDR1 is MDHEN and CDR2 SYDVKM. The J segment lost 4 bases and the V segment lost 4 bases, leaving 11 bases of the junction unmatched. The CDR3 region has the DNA TGTGCCAGCAGTTACGAGCTAGCTAGCGGGGGGGCTTACAATGAGCAGTTCTTC. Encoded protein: CASSYELASGGAYNEQFF.

The CDR3 region has the DNA TGTGCCAGCAGCTTTTACACCACTGAAGCTTTCTTT. As protein: CASSFYTTEAFF. The V call is TRBV7-9, the J call TRBJ1-1; D ambiguous. CDR3 length equals 12 residues. CDR1 and CDR2 (germline): SEHNR, FQNEAQ (reference sequence). The V gene lost 3 bases and the J gene lost 4 bases, with 6 bases spanning the gap.

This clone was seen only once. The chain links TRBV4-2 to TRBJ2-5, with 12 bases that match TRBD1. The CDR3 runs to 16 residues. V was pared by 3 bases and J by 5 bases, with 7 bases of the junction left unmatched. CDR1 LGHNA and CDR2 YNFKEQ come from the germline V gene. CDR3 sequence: CASSQTPGQGAETQYF. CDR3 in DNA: TGTGCCAGCAGCCAGACACCGGGACAGGGGGCGGAGACCCAGTACTTC.

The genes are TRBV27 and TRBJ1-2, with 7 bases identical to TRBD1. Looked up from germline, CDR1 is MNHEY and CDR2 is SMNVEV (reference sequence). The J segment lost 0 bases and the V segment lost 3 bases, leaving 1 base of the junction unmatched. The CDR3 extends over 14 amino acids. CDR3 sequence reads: CASSFQGANYGYTF. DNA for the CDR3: TGTGCCAGCAGTTTCCAGGGGGCTAACTATGGCTACACCTTC.

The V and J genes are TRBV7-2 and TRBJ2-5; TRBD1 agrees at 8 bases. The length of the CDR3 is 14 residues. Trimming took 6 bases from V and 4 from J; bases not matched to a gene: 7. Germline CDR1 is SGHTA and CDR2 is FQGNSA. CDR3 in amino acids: CASRRQGARETQYF. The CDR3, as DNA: TGTGCCAGCAGGCGTCAGGGGGCGCGAGAGACCCAGTACTTC. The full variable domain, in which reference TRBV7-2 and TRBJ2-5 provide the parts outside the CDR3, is GAGVSQSPSNKVTEKGKDVELRCDPISGHTALYWYRQSLGQGLEFLIYFQGNSAPDKSGLPSDRFSAERTGGSVSTLTIQRTQQEDSAVYLCASRRQGARETQYFGPGTRLLVL.